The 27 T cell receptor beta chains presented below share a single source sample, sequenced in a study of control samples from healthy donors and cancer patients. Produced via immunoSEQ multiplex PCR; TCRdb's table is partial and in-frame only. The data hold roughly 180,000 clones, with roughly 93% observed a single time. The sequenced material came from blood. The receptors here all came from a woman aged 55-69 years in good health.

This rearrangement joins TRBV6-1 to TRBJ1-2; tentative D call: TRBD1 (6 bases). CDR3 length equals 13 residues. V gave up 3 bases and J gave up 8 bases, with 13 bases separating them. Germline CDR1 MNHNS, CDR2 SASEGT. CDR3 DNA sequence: TGTGCCAGCAGTGAGAGAGGGGGAGACGGCTACACCTTC. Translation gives CASSERGGDGYTF.

The CDR3 DNA sequence: TGTGCCAGCAGCTTGGAAGCGGGGGCCTACAATGAGCAGTTCTTC. This translates into CASSLEAGAYNEQFF. This chain connects TRBV5-4 to TRBJ2-1; TRBD2 aligns across 8 bases. The germline CDR1 and CDR2 sequences are SGHNT and YYREEE (reference sequence). J lost 2 bases, V lost 0 bases, and 1 base had no gene match. This CDR3 comprises 15 residues. Drawing the rest from reference TRBV5-4 and TRBJ2-1, the complete variable domain is ETGVTQSPTHLIKTRGQQVTLRCSSQSGHNTVSWYQQALGQGPQFIFQYYREEENGRGNFPPRFSGLQFPNYSSELNVNALELDDSALYLCASSLEAGAYNEQFFGPGTRLTVL.

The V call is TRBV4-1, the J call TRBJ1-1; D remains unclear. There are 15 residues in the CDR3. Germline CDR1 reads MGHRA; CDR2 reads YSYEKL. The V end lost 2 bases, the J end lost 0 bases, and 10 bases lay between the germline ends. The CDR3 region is CASSQFSGLNTEAFF. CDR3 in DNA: TGCGCCAGCAGCCAATTTTCAGGCCTGAACACTGAAGCTTTCTTT.

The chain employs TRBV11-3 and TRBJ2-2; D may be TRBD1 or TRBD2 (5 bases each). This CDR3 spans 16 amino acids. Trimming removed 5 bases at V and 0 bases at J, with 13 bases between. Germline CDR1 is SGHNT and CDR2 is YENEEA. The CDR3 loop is CASSATGTANTGELFF. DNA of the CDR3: TGTGCCAGCAGCGCTACCGGGACGGCGAACACCGGGGAGCTGTTTTTT.

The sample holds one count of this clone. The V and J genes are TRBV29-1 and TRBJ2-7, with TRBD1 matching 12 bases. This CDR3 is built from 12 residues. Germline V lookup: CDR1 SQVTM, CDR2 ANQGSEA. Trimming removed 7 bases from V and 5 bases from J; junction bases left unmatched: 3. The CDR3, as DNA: TGCAGCGCCGGGACAGGGGGCGACGAGCAGTACTTC. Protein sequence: CSAGTGGDEQYF.

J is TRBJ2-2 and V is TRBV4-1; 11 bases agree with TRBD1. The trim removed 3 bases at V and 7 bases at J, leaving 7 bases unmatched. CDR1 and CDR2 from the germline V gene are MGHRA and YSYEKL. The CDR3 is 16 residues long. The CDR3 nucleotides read TGCGCCAGCAGCCACTGGACAGGGGGCCTCGGCGGGGAGCTGTTTTTT. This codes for CASSHWTGGLGGELFF.

CDR3 region: CASSQIIYPTETYEQYF. CDR3 DNA sequence: TGTGCCAGCAGCCAAATCATTTACCCGACGGAAACCTACGAGCAGTACTTC. The chain joins TRBV5-6 to TRBJ2-7; D unclear. Deletions cut 4 bases from V and 2 bases from J, with 22 bases between. CDR1 SGHDT and CDR2 YYEEEE come from the germline V gene. The CDR3 spans 17 residues.

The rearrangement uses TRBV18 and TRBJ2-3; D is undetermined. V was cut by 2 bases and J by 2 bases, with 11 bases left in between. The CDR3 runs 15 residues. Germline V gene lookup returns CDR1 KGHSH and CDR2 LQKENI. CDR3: CASSPWSLHTDTQYF. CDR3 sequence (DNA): TGTGCCAGCTCACCATGGAGCCTTCACACAGATACGCAGTATTTT. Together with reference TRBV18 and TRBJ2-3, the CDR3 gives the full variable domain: NAGVMQNPRHLVRRRGQEARLRCSPMKGHSHVYWYRQLPEEGLKFMVYLQKENIIDESGMPKERFSAEFPKEGPSILRIQQVVRGDSAAYFCASSPWSLHTDTQYFGPGTRLTVL.

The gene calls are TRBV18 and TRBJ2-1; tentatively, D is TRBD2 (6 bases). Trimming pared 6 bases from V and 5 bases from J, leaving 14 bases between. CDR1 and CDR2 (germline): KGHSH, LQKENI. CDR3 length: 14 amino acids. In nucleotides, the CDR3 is TGTGCCAGCTCGGTTGGGGGGAAGAACAATGAGCAGTTCTTC. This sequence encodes CASSVGGKNNEQFF.

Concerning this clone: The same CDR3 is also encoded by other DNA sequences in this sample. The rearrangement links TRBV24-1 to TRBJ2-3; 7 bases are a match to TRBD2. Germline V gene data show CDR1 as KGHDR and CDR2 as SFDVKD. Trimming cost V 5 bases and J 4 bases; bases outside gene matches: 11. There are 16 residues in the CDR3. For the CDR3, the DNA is TGTGCCACCAGTGGGGTAGCGGGTGAGGGGCCAGATACGCAGTATTTT. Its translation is CATSGVAGEGPDTQYF.

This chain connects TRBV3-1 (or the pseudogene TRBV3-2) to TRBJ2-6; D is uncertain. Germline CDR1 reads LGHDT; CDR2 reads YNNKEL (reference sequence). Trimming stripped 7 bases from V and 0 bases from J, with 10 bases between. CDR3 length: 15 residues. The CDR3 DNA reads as TGTGCCAGCACAGTCAGTTTCTCTGGGGCCAACGTCCTGACTTTC. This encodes CASTVSFSGANVLTF.

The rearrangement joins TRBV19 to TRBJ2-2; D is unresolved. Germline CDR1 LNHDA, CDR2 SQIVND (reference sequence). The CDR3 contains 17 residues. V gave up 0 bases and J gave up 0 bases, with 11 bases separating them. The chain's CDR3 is CASSIDAPYTNTGELFF. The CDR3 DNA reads TGTGCCAGTAGTATAGACGCCCCCTACACGAACACCGGGGAGCTGTTTTTT.

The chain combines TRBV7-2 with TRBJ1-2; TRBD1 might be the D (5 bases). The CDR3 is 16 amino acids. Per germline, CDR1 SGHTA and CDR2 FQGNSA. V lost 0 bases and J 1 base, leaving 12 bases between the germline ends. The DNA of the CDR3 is TGTGCCAGCAGCTTAGCGAGACAGCTCCTTAACTATGGCTACACCTTC. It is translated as CASSLARQLLNYGYTF.

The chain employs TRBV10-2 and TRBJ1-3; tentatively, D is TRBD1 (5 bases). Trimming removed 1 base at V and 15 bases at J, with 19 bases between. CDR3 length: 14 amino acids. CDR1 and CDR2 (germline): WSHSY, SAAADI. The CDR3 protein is CASSEFSHTRVGYF. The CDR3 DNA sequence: TGCGCCAGCAGTGAGTTCTCCCACACCAGGGTAGGATATTTT.

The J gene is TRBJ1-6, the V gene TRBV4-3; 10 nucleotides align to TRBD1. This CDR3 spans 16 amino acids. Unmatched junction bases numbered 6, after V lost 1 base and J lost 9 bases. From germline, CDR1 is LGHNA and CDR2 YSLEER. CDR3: CASSQGPGQGFSPLHF. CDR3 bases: TGCGCCAGCAGCCAAGGACCGGGACAGGGGTTTTCACCCCTCCACTTT.

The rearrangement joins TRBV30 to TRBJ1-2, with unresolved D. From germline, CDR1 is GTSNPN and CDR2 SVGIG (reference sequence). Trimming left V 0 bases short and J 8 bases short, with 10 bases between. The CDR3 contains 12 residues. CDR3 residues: CAWSVFGIGYTF. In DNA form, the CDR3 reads TGTGCCTGGAGTGTATTTGGGATCGGCTACACCTTC.

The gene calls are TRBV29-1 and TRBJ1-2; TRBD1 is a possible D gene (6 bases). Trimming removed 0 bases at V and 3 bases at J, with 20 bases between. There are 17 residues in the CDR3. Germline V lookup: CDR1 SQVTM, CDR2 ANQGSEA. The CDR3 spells CSVEDQQGGLWDYGYTF. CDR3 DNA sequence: TGCAGCGTTGAAGATCAACAGGGAGGGTTGTGGGACTATGGCTACACCTTC. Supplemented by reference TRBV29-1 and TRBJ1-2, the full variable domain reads SAVISQKPSRDICQRGTSLTIQCQVDSQVTMMFWYRQQPGQSLTLIATANQGSEATYESGFVIDKFPISRPNLTFSTLTVSNMSPEDSSIYLCSVEDQQGGLWDYGYTFGSGTRLTVV.

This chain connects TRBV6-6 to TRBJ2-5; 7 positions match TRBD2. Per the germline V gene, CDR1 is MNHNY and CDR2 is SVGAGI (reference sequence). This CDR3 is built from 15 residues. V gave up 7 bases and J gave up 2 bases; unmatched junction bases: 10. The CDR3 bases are TGTGCCAGCACCCAGTTGGGGGGGGGACAAGAGACCCAGTACTTC. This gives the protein CASTQLGGGQETQYF.

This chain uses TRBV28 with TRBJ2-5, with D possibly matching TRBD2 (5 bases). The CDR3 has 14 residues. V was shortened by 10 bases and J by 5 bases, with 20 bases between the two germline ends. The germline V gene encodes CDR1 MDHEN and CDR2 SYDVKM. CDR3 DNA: TGTGCCACCCAAAAGCCGGGGAGTGTGGAGACCCAGTACTTC. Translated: CATQKPGSVETQYF.

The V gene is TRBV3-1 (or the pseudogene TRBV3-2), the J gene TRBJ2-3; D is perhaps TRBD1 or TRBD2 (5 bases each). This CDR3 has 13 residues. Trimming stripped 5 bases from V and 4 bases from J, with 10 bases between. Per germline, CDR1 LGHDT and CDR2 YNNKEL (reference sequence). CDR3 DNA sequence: TGTGCCAGCAGCAAAAGGGGAGCAGATACGCAGTATTTT. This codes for CASSKRGADTQYF.

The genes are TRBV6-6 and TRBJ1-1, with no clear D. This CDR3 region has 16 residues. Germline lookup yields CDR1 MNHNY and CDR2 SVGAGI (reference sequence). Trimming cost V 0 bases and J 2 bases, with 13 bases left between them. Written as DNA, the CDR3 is TGTGCCAGCAGTTACTCTGTGAGGTCGGGTAACACTGAAGCTTTCTTT. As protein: CASSYSVRSGNTEAFF.

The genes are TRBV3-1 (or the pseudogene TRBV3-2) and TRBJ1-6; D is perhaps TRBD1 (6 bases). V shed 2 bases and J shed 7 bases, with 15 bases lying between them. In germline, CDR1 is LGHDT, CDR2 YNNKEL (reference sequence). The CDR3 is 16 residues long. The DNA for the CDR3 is TGTGCCAGCAGCCAATGGGGGCAATCGACCAATTCACCCCTCCACTTT. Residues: CASSQWGQSTNSPLHF.

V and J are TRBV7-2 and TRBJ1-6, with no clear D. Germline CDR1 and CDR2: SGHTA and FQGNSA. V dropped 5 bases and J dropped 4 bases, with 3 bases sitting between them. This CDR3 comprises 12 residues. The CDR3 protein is CASSPYNSPLHF. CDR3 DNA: TGTGCCAGCAGCCCATATAATTCACCCCTCCACTTT.

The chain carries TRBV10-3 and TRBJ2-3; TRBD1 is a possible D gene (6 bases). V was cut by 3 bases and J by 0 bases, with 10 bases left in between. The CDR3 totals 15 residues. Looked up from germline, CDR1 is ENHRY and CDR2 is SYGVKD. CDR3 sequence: CAISDDRTSTDTQYF. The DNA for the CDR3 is TGTGCCATCAGTGACGACAGGACGAGCACAGATACGCAGTATTTT.

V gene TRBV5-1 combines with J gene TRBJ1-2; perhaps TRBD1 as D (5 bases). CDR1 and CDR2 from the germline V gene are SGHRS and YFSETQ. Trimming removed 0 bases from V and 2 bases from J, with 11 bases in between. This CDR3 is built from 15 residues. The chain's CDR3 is CASSLGGSWNYGYTF. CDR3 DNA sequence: TGCGCCAGCAGCTTGGGGGGCTCGTGGAACTATGGCTACACCTTC.

DNA for the CDR3: TGTGCCAGCAGTCCCCAGCGGGACAGACAAGCTTTCTTT. Translated, it gives CASSPQRDRQAFF. The genes are TRBV6-5 and TRBJ1-1, with TRBD1 identical over 7 bases. Germline loops: CDR1 MNHEY, CDR2 SVGAGI. Losses at the gene ends were 5 bases for V and 9 bases for J; bases not matched to a gene: 9. The CDR3 has 13 residues.

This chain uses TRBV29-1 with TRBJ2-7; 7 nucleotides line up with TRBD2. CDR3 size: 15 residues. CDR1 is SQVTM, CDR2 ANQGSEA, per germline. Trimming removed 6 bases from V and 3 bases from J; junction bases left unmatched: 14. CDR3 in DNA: TGCAGCGTGGCCTACGGACGGCGGGGGTACTACGAGCAGTACTTC. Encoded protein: CSVAYGRRGYYEQYF.